These T cell receptor beta chains were read from a single sample in a study of cytomegalovirus exposure and HLA in healthy donors. Produced via immunoSEQ multiplex PCR; TCRdb's table is partial and in-frame only. The sample holds around 220,000 clones; almost 80% are singletons and the top ten take more than 1.5%. Sequenced sample: PBMCs. The receptors derive from a man aged 18 to 35 in good health and CMV-seronegative. Both conserved end residues are part of each CDR3. The D gene is left open where the match is weak. Clone size, where shown, is once, few, many, or a class for clones that have expanded.

TRBJ1-1,TRBV7-9,NA,NA,CASSLAGFRTEAFF,TGTGCCAGCAGCTTAGCCGGGTTTCGCACTGAAGCTTTCTTT
TRBJ2-7,TRBV6-5,NA,TRBD1,CASSYAGGEVYEQYF,TGTGCCAGCAGTTACGCAGGGGGCGAGGTATACGAGCAGTACTTC
TRBJ1-5,TRBV5-5,NA,TRBD1,CASSLGQGSAQPQHF,TGTGCCAGCAGCTTGGGACAGGGATCTGCTCAGCCCCAGCATTTT
TRBJ2-1,TRBV7-2,NA,NA,CASSHPNNEQFF,TGTGCCAGCAGTCATCCCAACAATGAGCAGTTCTTC
TRBJ1-2,TRBV9,NA,TRBD1,CASSARDSNYGYTF,TGTGCCAGCAGCGCCCGGGACAGTAACTATGGCTACACCTTC
TRBJ2-1,TRBV30,NA,TRBD2,CAWRTSGFYNEQFF,TGTGCCTGGAGAACTAGCGGATTCTACAATGAGCAGTTCTTC
TRBJ1-1,TRBV6-5,NA,TRBD1,CASSYGWDSENTEAFF,TGTGCCAGCAGTTACGGTTGGGACAGCGAGAACACTGAAGCTTTCTTT
TRBJ1-2,TRBV30,few,NA,CAWTPFNYGYTF,TGTGCCTGGACCCCATTTAACTATGGCTACACCTTC
TRBJ2-2,TRBV7-2,NA,TRBD2,CASSLVAGGPPSLTGELFF,TGTGCCAGCAGCTTAGTAGCGGGGGGACCCCCATCCCTTACCGGGGAGCTGTTTTTT
TRBJ1-2,TRBV27,NA,NA,CASSLRQNYGYTF,TGTGCCAGCAGTTTAAGACAGAACTATGGCTACACCTTC
TRBJ2-1,TRBV6-5,NA,TRBD2,CATTAGPVYEQFF,TGTGCCACGACAGCGGGACCAGTCTATGAGCAGTTCTTC
TRBJ2-3,TRBV11-3,NA,TRBD2,CASSLGGGSGTDTQYF,TGTGCCAGCAGCTTAGGCGGCGGGAGCGGGACAGATACGCAGTATTTT
TRBJ2-7,TRBV11-3,NA,NA,CASSLRSSYEQYF,TGTGCCAGCAGCTTAAGGAGCTCCTACGAGCAGTACTTC
TRBJ2-3,TRBV27,NA,TRBD1,CASSPGQDTDTQYF,TGTGCCAGCAGTCCGGGACAGGACACAGATACGCAGTATTTT
TRBJ1-1,TRBV27,NA,NA,CASSSGRTEAFF,TGTGCCAGCAGTTCGGGAAGGACTGAAGCTTTCTTT
TRBJ1-5,TRBV25-1,NA,NA,CASSDGEDQPQHF,TGTGCCAGCAGTGATGGGGAGGATCAGCCCCAGCATTTT
TRBJ2-7,TRBV4-1,NA,TRBD2,CASSPGRGVYEQYF,TGCGCCAGCAGCCCGGGACGGGGGGTCTACGAGCAGTACTTC
TRBJ2-2,TRBV5-6,NA,TRBD1,CASSLESRTGNTGELFF,TGTGCCAGCAGCTTGGAATCAAGGACAGGGAACACCGGGGAGCTGTTTTTT
TRBJ1-3,TRBV4-2,NA,NA,CASSQASGNTIYF,TGTGCCAGCAGCCAAGCTTCCGGAAACACCATATATTTT
TRBJ2-7,TRBV21-1,NA,NA,CASTLPRVRGQIYEQYF,TGTGCCAGCACCTTACCACGGGTCAGAGGACAGATCTACGAGCAGTACTTC
TRBJ2-7,TRBV4-3,NA,NA,CASSRAGGEQYF,TGCGCCAGCAGCCGAGCCGGGGGCGAGCAGTACTTC
TRBJ2-7,TRBV4-3,few,NA,CASSQEQGYEQYF,TGCGCCAGCAGCCAAGAACAGGGCTACGAGCAGTACTTC
TRBJ1-5,TRBV4-3,NA,NA,CASSQVVGRADQPQHF,TGCGCCAGCAGCCAAGTGGTTGGCAGGGCCGATCAGCCCCAGCATTTT
TRBJ1-2,TRBV9,once,TRBD1,CASSAGQGARGYTF,TGTGCCAGTAGCGCCGGACAGGGGGCGAGGGGCTACACCTTC
TRBJ2-5,TRBV7-9,NA,NA,CASSLGGGRETQYF,TGTGCCAGCAGCTTAGGGGGCGGTAGAGAGACCCAGTACTTC
TRBJ2-7,TRBV7-9,NA,NA,CASSLTDYEQYF,TGTGCCAGCAGCTTAACAGACTACGAGCAGTACTTC
TRBJ2-3,TRBV18,NA,TRBD1,CASSPPRQGYGDTQYF,TGTGCCAGCTCACCACCGAGACAGGGGTATGGAGATACGCAGTATTTT
TRBJ1-1,TRBV30,NA,NA,CAWKHNGGDRTEAFF,TGTGCCTGGAAGCACAACGGGGGGGATAGGACTGAAGCTTTCTTT
TRBJ2-3,TRBV7-2,once,TRBD2,CASSLDSGHPSTDTQYF,TGTGCCAGCAGCTTAGATAGCGGGCACCCTAGCACAGATACGCAGTATTTT
TRBJ2-1,TRBV2,NA,TRBD2,CASSKPGLAANEQFF,TGTGCCAGCAGTAAACCGGGACTAGCTGCTAATGAGCAGTTCTTC
TRBJ2-5,TRBV19,few,TRBD2,CASKGRGEVETQYF,TGTGCCAGTAAGGGACGGGGGGAAGTGGAGACCCAGTACTTC
TRBJ2-3,TRBV7-2,NA,TRBD2,CASSLSTAGGTDTQYF,TGTGCCAGCAGCTTATCAACAGCGGGGGGCACAGATACGCAGTATTTT
TRBJ1-6,TRBV2,few,NA,CASSEASGGIGSPLHF,TGTGCCAGCAGTGAAGCGTCGGGGGGCATAGGTTCACCCCTCCACTTT
TRBJ1-5,TRBV6-5,NA,TRBD1,CASRGQPNQPQHF,TGTGCCAGCAGGGGACAGCCCAATCAGCCCCAGCATTTT
TRBJ2-1,TRBV28,NA,NA,CASRPAKTGKEQFF,TGTGCCAGCAGGCCCGCTAAGACAGGTAAAGAGCAGTTCTTC
TRBJ1-6,TRBV5-1,NA,TRBD1,CASSLTGGNSPLHF,TGCGCCAGCAGCTTAACAGGGGGGAATTCACCCCTCCACTTT
TRBJ2-5,TRBV14,NA,NA,CASSQAVSLYQETQYF,TGTGCCAGCAGCCAAGCCGTTTCCCTGTACCAAGAGACCCAGTACTTC
TRBJ1-5,TRBV4-3,NA,TRBD1,CASSQVTGGNQPQHF,TGCGCCAGCAGCCAAGTTACAGGGGGCAATCAGCCCCAGCATTTT
TRBJ1-5,TRBV19,NA,TRBD1,CASSMNLRTGFWGNQPQHF,TGTGCCAGTAGTATGAACCTCAGGACAGGGTTTTGGGGCAATCAGCCCCAGCATTTT
TRBJ1-2,TRBV9,NA,NA,CASSAYSSGAYGYTF,TGTGCCAGCAGCGCCTATTCGAGTGGGGCCTATGGCTACACCTTC
TRBJ2-1,TRBV14,once,TRBD2,CASSQVGLAGSYNEQFF,TGTGCCAGCAGCCAAGTCGGACTAGCGGGCTCCTACAATGAGCAGTTCTTC
TRBJ2-3,TRBV7-3,few,NA,CASSPLATDTQYF,TGTGCCAGCAGCCCCCTAGCCACAGATACGCAGTATTTT
TRBJ2-3,TRBV30,NA,NA,CAWSDGGARGTDTQYF,TGTGCCTGGAGTGACGGCGGGGCTAGAGGAACAGATACGCAGTATTTT
TRBJ1-2,TRBV19,few,TRBD1,CATLDRVGYGYTF,TGTGCCACCTTGGACAGGGTTGGATATGGCTACACCTTC
TRBJ1-1,TRBV28,NA,NA,CASSFSVLTEAFF,TGTGCCAGCAGTTTTTCAGTCCTCACTGAAGCTTTCTTT
TRBJ2-3,TRBV6-4,NA,NA,CASSDSFGAASSTDTQYF,TGTGCCAGCAGTGACTCTTTTGGGGCAGCCTCTAGCACAGATACGCAGTATTTT
TRBJ2-7,TRBV28,few,NA,CASTTRDTLSYEQYF,TGTGCCAGCACAACCCGGGACACACTTTCCTACGAGCAGTACTTC
TRBJ2-7,TRBV4-3,NA,NA,CASSPGSRSYEQYF,TGCGCCAGCAGCCCAGGATCTCGCTCCTACGAGCAGTACTTC
TRBJ2-3,TRBV6-4,once,TRBD2,CASRPIAGGTDTQYF,TGTGCCAGCAGACCAATAGCGGGAGGCACAGATACGCAGTATTTT
TRBJ2-7,TRBV10-1,NA,TRBD1,CASTGPGQLVYEQYF,TGCGCCAGCACCGGACCGGGACAGTTGGTCTACGAGCAGTACTTC
TRBJ2-2,TRBV7-3,NA,TRBD2,CASSPEGGRRSTGELFF,TGTGCCAGCAGCCCCGAGGGAGGGCGAAGGTCGACCGGGGAGCTGTTTTTT
TRBJ2-1,TRBV7-9,NA,TRBD2,CASSALAGGKNNEQFF,TGTGCCAGCAGCGCATTAGCGGGAGGGAAAAACAATGAGCAGTTCTTC
TRBJ2-5,TRBV9,once,NA,CASSVVPGGGGETQYF,TGTGCCAGCAGCGTAGTCCCAGGGGGCGGGGGAGAGACCCAGTACTTC